This is a list of T cell receptor beta chains from one sample in a study of monozygotic twins with inflammatory bowel disease. TCRdb reworked the 5' RACE reads into one entry per CDR3 protein, no DNA. The sample data list approximately 390,000 distinct CDR3 sequences. The sample was blood. Source of these receptors: a human donor with ulcerative colitis or Crohn's disease, or a healthy co-twin of an affected twin (not recorded which). Both conserved end residues are part of each CDR3. Fields, in order: J gene, V gene, CDR3 protein.

J: TRBJ2-2
V: TRBV6-5
CDR3: CASSYEGDLNTGELFF

J: TRBJ2-5
V: TRBV7-2
CDR3: CASSSGTSGRFQETQYF

J: TRBJ1-3
V: TRBV2
CDR3: CASKRDTYSGNTIYF

J: TRBJ1-4
V: TRBV27
CDR3: CASSPLPTNEKLFF

J: TRBJ1-4
V: TRBV30
CDR3: CAWRVAGGGEKLFF

J: TRBJ2-2
V: TRBV4-3
CDR3: CASSQDGPVPAGELFF

J: TRBJ1-1
V: TRBV4-2
CDR3: CASSQDMAGRNTEAFF

J: TRBJ2-2
V: TRBV3-1
CDR3: CASSPRLDGELFF

J: TRBJ2-1
V: TRBV4-1
CDR3: CASSQTLTGQGISYNEQFF

J: TRBJ1-2
V: TRBV2
CDR3: CASSPWTGAVYGYTF

J: TRBJ2-2
V: TRBV5-1
CDR3: CASTPRIGNTGELFF

J: TRBJ2-7
V: TRBV14
CDR3: CASSQFPSWEQYF

J: TRBJ2-3
V: TRBV18
CDR3: CASSPSGSGFSTDTQYF

J: TRBJ2-2
V: TRBV5-4
CDR3: CASKLPGGPGTGELFF

J: TRBJ2-6
V: TRBV5-6
CDR3: CASSLIAGVSGANVLTF

J: TRBJ2-1
V: TRBV12-3/TRBV12-4
CDR3: CASTRGDASNEQFF

J: TRBJ2-5
V: TRBV7-7
CDR3: CASSAKGRGETQYF

J: TRBJ2-7
V: TRBV5-1
CDR3: CASSPNSVDEQYF

J: TRBJ1-4
V: TRBV20-1
CDR3: CSARPPTLNEKLFF

J: TRBJ2-2
V: TRBV7-2
CDR3: CASSLSQTGELFF

J: TRBJ1-4
V: TRBV7-9
CDR3: CASGQGVNEKLFF

J: TRBJ1-3
V: TRBV6-5
CDR3: CASSYRPHSGNTIYF

J: TRBJ2-1
V: TRBV3-1
CDR3: CASSQTNEQFF

J: TRBJ1-1
V: TRBV7-6
CDR3: CASNPGRESTEAFF

J: TRBJ2-3
V: TRBV29-1
CDR3: CSATQRGRTSTDTQYF

J: TRBJ2-7
V: TRBV28
CDR3: CASQQGYEQYF

J: TRBJ2-5
V: TRBV5-1
CDR3: CASSSKGLAEETQYF

J: TRBJ1-2
V: TRBV20-1
CDR3: CSARDLRWGDYGYTF

J: TRBJ1-2
V: TRBV5-1
CDR3: CASSPNTNYGYTF

J: TRBJ2-5
V: TRBV7-2
CDR3: CASSPSRTETQYF

J: TRBJ2-1
V: TRBV5-1
CDR3: CASSLGGGGREQFF

J: TRBJ2-2
V: TRBV12-3/TRBV12-4
CDR3: CASSASGRGSGELFF

J: TRBJ2-7
V: TRBV6-2/TRBV6-3
CDR3: CASSTPSGLTYEQYF

J: TRBJ1-2
V: TRBV5-1
CDR3: CASSPGDAGGGYTF

J: TRBJ2-7
V: TRBV11-2
CDR3: CASSLRPDRVGYEQYF

J: TRBJ1-3
V: TRBV27
CDR3: CASRSVGNTIYF

J: TRBJ1-6
V: TRBV9
CDR3: CASSVDPSSYNSPLHF

J: TRBJ1-5
V: TRBV5-1
CDR3: CASSLLGGDFPNNQPPHF

J: TRBJ2-1
V: TRBV5-1
CDR3: CASSLVGESYNEQFF

J: TRBJ2-3
V: TRBV5-1
CDR3: CASSLDGAGVTDTQYF

J: TRBJ2-2
V: TRBV24-1
CDR3: CATSDFDGELFF

J: TRBJ2-1
V: TRBV7-8
CDR3: CASSPSRGGTVYNEQFF

J: TRBJ2-2
V: TRBV29-1
CDR3: CSLRPDGRAFIGELFF

J: TRBJ2-5
V: TRBV7-9
CDR3: CASSLGSLETQYF

J: TRBJ2-1
V: TRBV5-1
CDR3: CASSLTSGDNEQFF

J: TRBJ2-7
V: TRBV4-1
CDR3: CASSQDLRSEQYF

J: TRBJ1-5
V: TRBV4-2
CDR3: CASSQDPSIGQHF

J: TRBJ2-1
V: TRBV5-1
CDR3: CASSLTPVGGDEQFF

J: TRBJ2-3
V: TRBV5-1
CDR3: CASSLGPSSGTDTQYF

J: TRBJ1-2
V: TRBV7-9
CDR3: CASSLGTGVIRYTF

J: TRBJ2-3
V: TRBV7-2
CDR3: CASSSGPFQIQADTQYF

J: TRBJ2-2
V: TRBV5-1
CDR3: CASSLYRDAGELFF

J: TRBJ2-7
V: TRBV20-1
CDR3: CSASSRSGSSLYEQYF

J: TRBJ2-5
V: TRBV5-1
CDR3: CASSLGKETQYF

J: TRBJ2-1
V: TRBV27
CDR3: CASSLSRQLNEQFF

J: TRBJ1-1
V: TRBV7-9
CDR3: CASSFGMTGRTEAFF

J: TRBJ2-3
V: TRBV20-1
CDR3: CSARTGNSGRTDTQYF

J: TRBJ1-1
V: TRBV7-8
CDR3: CASSSENRRSGVLMAEAFF

J: TRBJ1-1
V: TRBV30
CDR3: CAFAKGSGQLLNTEAFF

J: TRBJ2-7
V: TRBV3-1
CDR3: CASSPPGTSNEQYF